This T cell receptor beta chain was sequenced for a study of molecular identifiers for immune sequencing clone quantification. Whole-study context: Replicates involved a five-way split of RNA from around 20,000 or 99,000 naive CD8 cells, with sequencing of four. Notes on the study in general: Identical TCR molecules that share a barcode could lead to an underestimation of highly expanded clone sizes.

V was clipped by 4 bases and J by 4 bases; unmatched bases: 7. The CDR3 is 14 residues long. Germline V lookup: CDR1 SGHRS, CDR2 YFSETQ. Naive CD8 T cells underwent sorting with the CD8+CD4-CCR7+CD45RA+ definition. In regard to this clonotype: Antigen specificity is unknown. With a much larger clone just one base away, this may be a read error.

Previously described methods and listed TCR primers were used for bulk TCR libraries. MiXCR was run by TCRdb on the PCR reads, yielding one entry per CDR3 protein. The table has about 640,000 distinct CDR3 sequences, about 20% seen once. The clonotype comes from a human donor in good health. Some libraries in this study had Jurkat cell RNA spiked in. The V call is TRBV5-1, the J call TRBJ2-5, with 7 positions matching TRBD1. Sample: naive CD8+ T cells from blood, with Jurkat cell RNA spiked in. The sample's subset: FACS-sorted CD8+CD4-CCR7+CD45RA+ naive T cells. The CDR3 spells CASSTDRVRETQYF. As DNA, the CDR3 is TGCGCCAGCAGCACAGACAGGGTCCGAGAGACCCAGTACTTC.